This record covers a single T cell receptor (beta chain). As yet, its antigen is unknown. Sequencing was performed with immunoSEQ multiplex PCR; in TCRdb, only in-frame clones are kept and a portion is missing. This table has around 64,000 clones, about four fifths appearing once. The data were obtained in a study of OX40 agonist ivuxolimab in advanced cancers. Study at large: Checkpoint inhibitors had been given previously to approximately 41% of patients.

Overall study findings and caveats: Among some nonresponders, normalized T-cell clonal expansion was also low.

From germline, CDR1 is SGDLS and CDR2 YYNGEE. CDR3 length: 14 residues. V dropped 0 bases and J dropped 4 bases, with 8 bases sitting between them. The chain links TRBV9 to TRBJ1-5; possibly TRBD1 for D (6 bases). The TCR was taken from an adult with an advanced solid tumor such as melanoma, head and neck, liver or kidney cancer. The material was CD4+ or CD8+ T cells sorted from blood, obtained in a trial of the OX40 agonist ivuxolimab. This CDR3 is CASSVDDRNQPQHF. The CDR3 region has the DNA TGTGCCAGCAGCGTAGATGACAGGAATCAGCCCCAGCATTTT.